This T cell receptor beta chain derives from a study of T-cell memory formation after mild COVID-19. TCRdb re-analysed the 5' RACE reads in MiXCR, keeping a single row per CDR3 protein. The sample has about 400,000 distinct CDR3 sequences; less than 25% are singletons. Sample: PBMCs or a T cell subset sorted from them (not recorded which). The source of this sequence is an adult woman who had mild COVID-19 (a few samples of this study predate the infection). Cell type and time point are not known.

The CDR3 sequence: CASSSRGGRNTGELFF. Written as DNA, the CDR3 is TGTGCCAGCAGCTCCCGTGGGGGGAGGAACACCGGGGAGCTGTTTTTT. V gene TRBV7-2 combines with J gene TRBJ2-2, with D possibly TRBD2 on 6 matching bases. The germline gives CDR1 SGHTA, CDR2 FQGNSA. This CDR3 region has 16 residues. Trimming shortened V by 4 bases and J by 1 base, and 13 bases separated the two germline ends.